This TCR beta chain was observed in a study of T cell repertoires in cytomegalovirus infection (dated by TCRdb to about 2019). About the study as a whole: Donor HLA type was relevant to the analysis, because carriage of CMV infection together with the matching HLA type was indicated by public TCR beta signatures. Results and caveats for the whole study, not just this receptor: In both this cohort and an independent approximately 350-donor cohort, the cumulative frequency of public TCR beta family members distinguished carriers of CMV infection plus the relevant HLA type. In the ex vivo response, HLA-C-restricted CMV-specific TCR beta clonotypes were dominant, and in two of eight donors the single most frequent clonotype came from this HLA-C-restricted group.

Sequencing used an Illumina HiSeq 1500. The public reads were quality trimmed at Q25 with fastp and then assembled into clones with MiXCR by TCRdb, keeping productive beta chains. Identical CDR3 proteins give one entry, which carries the most common genes and DNA. The sample table shows around 630,000 distinct CDR3 sequences, and 20% to 25% are seen once. Clones ranked in the top ten supply around 7.6% of the sample. The CDR3 contains 16 residues, cysteine and phenylalanine counted. The read is trimmed to its CDR3 DNA, 48 bases read in frame from base 1. Deletion took 3 bases off V and 2 bases off J, with a span of 14 bases between the germline ends. The CDR1 and CDR2 encoded by the germline V gene are KGHSY and FQNENV. As for this clonotype: No antigen is known for it. There are no base qualities to consult, and no much larger clone falls within one base.

The rearrangement combines TRBV16 with TRBJ2-1; TRBD1 is perhaps the D gene, given 5 matching bases. The clonotype was recovered from a human donor in good health (CMV status not recorded). Some clones in this sample may be carry-over from other donors' samples. The sequenced sample was CD8+ T cells from PBMCs. The DNA sequence follows: TGTGCCAGCAGCCACCCCCAGACAGACCCCTACAATGAGCAGTTCTTC. It translates to CASSHPQTDPYNEQFF.